Shown below are 21 T cell receptor beta chains from a single sample sequenced in a study of shared clonotypes between healthy human individuals. The data were produced by immunoSEQ multiplex PCR, yet TCRdb's version contains in-frame clones alone and is incomplete. The repertoire has over a million clones, approximately 96% of them found once; the top ten carry about 1.2%. The material sequenced was naive CD4+ T cells sorted from blood. Subset of the sample: CD45RA+ positively selected. The receptors stem from a man between 25 and 39 years old in good health.

The chain couples TRBV5-1 to TRBJ1-1; 7 bases map to TRBD1. J was trimmed by 4 bases and V by 0 bases; bases with no gene match: 3. CDR1 SGHRS and CDR2 YFSETQ come from the germline V gene. The CDR3 length is 14 residues. The CDR3 sequence: CASSLEGAGTEAFF. The CDR3 DNA follows: TGCGCCAGCAGCTTGGAGGGGGCGGGCACTGAAGCTTTCTTT. The full variable domain, its missing parts supplied by reference TRBV5-1 and TRBJ1-1, is KAGVTQTPRYLIKTRGQQVTLSCSPISGHRSVSWYQQTPGQGLQFLFEYFSETQRNKGNFPGRFSGRQFSNSRSEMNVSTLELGDSALYLCASSLEGAGTEAFFGQGTRLTVV.

This clone was counted once. The chain couples TRBV6-1 to TRBJ1-1; no reliable D call. V was clipped by 7 bases and J by 5 bases, with 5 bases between them. The CDR3 has 10 amino acids. Germline CDR1 and CDR2: MNHNS and SASEGT. The CDR3 DNA is TGTGCCAGCATAAAAACTGAAGCTTTCTTT. It encodes CASIKTEAFF.

The rearrangement uses TRBV29-1 and TRBJ2-5, with D maybe TRBD2 (6 bases). The CDR3 spans 12 residues. Germline V gives CDR1 SQVTM, CDR2 ANQGSEA. The V end was cut by 5 bases, the J end by 5 bases, with 12 bases between. CDR3 sequence: CSVYGRGETQYF. CDR3 DNA: TGCAGCGTTTACGGGAGAGGGGAGACCCAGTACTTC. Using reference TRBV29-1 and TRBJ2-5 for the parts outside the CDR3, the full variable domain is SAVISQKPSRDICQRGTSLTIQCQVDSQVTMMFWYRQQPGQSLTLIATANQGSEATYESGFVIDKFPISRPNLTFSTLTVSNMSPEDSSIYLCSVYGRGETQYFGPGTRLLVL.

CDR3 loop: CASSLASGRTSNEQFF. The CDR3 DNA follows: TGTGCCAGCAGCTTAGCTAGCGGGAGAACGTCGAATGAGCAGTTCTTC. V and J are TRBV7-6 and TRBJ2-1; 9 positions agree with TRBD2. CDR1 is SGHVS, CDR2 FNYEAQ, per germline. Trimming removed 0 bases from V and 7 bases from J; junction bases left unmatched: 7. The CDR3 is 16 amino acids. The full variable domain, in which reference TRBV7-6 and TRBJ2-1 provide the parts outside the CDR3, is GAGVSQSPRYKVTKRGQDVALRCDPISGHVSLYWYRQALGQGPEFLTYFNYEAQQDKSGLPNDRFSAERPEGSISTLTIQRTEQRDSAMYRCASSLASGRTSNEQFFGPGTRLTVL.

This chain joins TRBV11-2 and TRBJ2-4, with TRBD1 matching over 9 bases. CDR1 and CDR2 from the germline V gene are SGHAT and FQNNGV. V shed 4 bases, J shed 1 base, and the junction held 8 bases outside the gene matches. The CDR3 is made up of 17 amino acids. The CDR3 protein is CASSSSIGTGAKNIQYF. The CDR3 DNA sequence: TGTGCCAGCAGCTCGAGTATCGGGACAGGGGCCAAAAACATTCAGTACTTC.

The J gene is TRBJ2-7, the V gene TRBV28; D possibly corresponds to TRBD2 (6 bases). The CDR3 sequence is 18 residues long. The germline CDR1 and CDR2 sequences are MDHEN and SYDVKM. V gave up 7 bases and J gave up 9 bases, with 34 bases separating them. The CDR3 is CASTPPVVGGTLTFGQYF. Here the CDR3 DNA reads TGTGCCAGCACCCCCCCAGTCGTGGGAGGAACTCTTACCTTCGGGCAGTACTTC.

DNA for the CDR3: TGCGCCAGCAGGCTACTGGACGGAAAGCACTATGGCTACACCTTC. Amino acids: CASRLLDGKHYGYTF. The rearrangement uses TRBV10-1 and TRBJ1-2; D uncertain. CDR1 is WNHNN and CDR2 is SYGVQD in the germline V gene (reference sequence). Trimming removed 6 bases from V and 3 bases from J, with 17 bases in between. This CDR3 has 15 amino acids.

This clone was seen a single time. The chain combines TRBV19 with TRBJ1-1; 8 nucleotides line up with TRBD1. CDR3 length: 14 residues. V lost 7 bases, J lost 3 bases, and 7 bases stayed unmatched. The germline gives CDR1 LNHDA, CDR2 SQIVND (reference sequence). CDR3 DNA: TGTGCCAGTACTTTACACAGGGGGGACACTGAAGCTTTCTTT. It translates to CASTLHRGDTEAFF.

J is TRBJ1-2 and V is TRBV15; D remains unclear. Germline loops: CDR1 LNHNV, CDR2 YYDKDF (reference sequence). Deletions cut 1 base from V and 0 bases from J, with 12 bases between. This CDR3 has 16 residues. This CDR3 is CATSRVGGRANYGYTF. In DNA, the CDR3 is TGTGCCACCAGCAGAGTGGGTGGCAGAGCTAACTATGGCTACACCTTC.

This chain joins TRBV7-9 and TRBJ1-2; D perhaps matches TRBD1 (5 bases). CDR3 size: 15 residues. Trimming cost V 3 bases and J 2 bases, with 13 bases left between them. The germline gives CDR1 SEHNR, CDR2 FQNEAQ (reference sequence). As DNA, the CDR3 is TGTGCCAGCAGCTTTGGTCCGGGGCAGAACTATGGCTACACCTTC. As protein: CASSFGPGQNYGYTF.

J is TRBJ1-2 and V is TRBV2, with unresolved D. CDR1 and CDR2 (germline): SNHLY, FYNNEI. Trimming removed 4 bases from V and 8 bases from J, with 11 bases in between. This CDR3 is 12 amino acids long. For the CDR3, the DNA is TGTGCCAGCAGTGGTAGGGAAGGCGGCTACACCTTC. Protein: CASSGREGGYTF. Combining the CDR3 with reference TRBV2 and TRBJ1-2 gives the whole variable domain EPEVTQTPSHQVTQMGQEVILRCVPISNHLYFYWYRQILGQKVEFLVSFYNNEISEKSEIFDDQFSVERPDGSNFTLKIRSTKLEDSAMYFCASSGREGGYTFGSGTRLTVV.

V usage is TRBV13 and J usage is TRBJ2-3, with unresolved D. This CDR3 spans 13 amino acids. CDR1 and CDR2 from the germline V gene are PRHDT and FYEKMQ (reference sequence). V was clipped by 6 bases and J by 0 bases, with 7 bases between them. CDR3: CASSRRSTDTQYF. CDR3 bases: TGTGCCAGCAGTCGAAGAAGCACAGATACGCAGTATTTT.

This clone was seen just once. The chain combines TRBV7-2 with TRBJ1-1; 10 bases fit TRBD1. Germline lookup yields CDR1 SGHTA and CDR2 FQGNSA. This CDR3 is built from 18 residues. Trimming took 2 bases from V and 3 from J; bases not matched to a gene: 12. The CDR3 coding sequence is TGTGCCAGCAGCTTATCTACCCGGGACAGGGGATTCGACACTGAAGCTTTCTTT. The encoded protein is CASSLSTRDRGFDTEAFF.

This chain joins TRBV6-1 and TRBJ2-7; 9 bases map to TRBD1. Germline V gene data show CDR1 as MNHNS and CDR2 as SASEGT. Losses at the gene ends were 4 bases for V and 2 bases for J; bases not matched to a gene: 6. This CDR3 has 15 amino acids. CDR3 DNA sequence: TGTGCCAGCAGTGGGGCCGGGACAGGGCCCTACGAGCAGTACTTC. Its protein is CASSGAGTGPYEQYF.

V is TRBV10-3 and J is TRBJ2-7, with D uncertain. With 0 bases removed from V and 2 bases from J, the gap between germline ends came to 5 bases. Germline V lookup: CDR1 ENHRY, CDR2 SYGVKD. The CDR3 covers 13 residues. This CDR3 is CAISESPPYEQYF. The DNA of the CDR3 is TGTGCCATCAGTGAGTCCCCCCCCTACGAGCAGTACTTC.

As to this clone: Within the sample, other DNA sequences also encode this same CDR3. The chain combines TRBV5-1 with TRBJ2-5; no firm D call. CDR1 and CDR2 from the germline V gene are SGHRS and YFSETQ. This CDR3 has 13 amino acids. Trimming pared 0 bases from V and 3 bases from J, leaving 6 bases between. CDR3 sequence reads: CASSLGVKETQYF. DNA of the CDR3: TGCGCCAGCAGCTTGGGAGTCAAAGAGACCCAGTACTTC.

The chain joins TRBV5-4 to TRBJ2-1; 7 positions match TRBD2. The CDR3 runs to 16 residues. Germline V lookup: CDR1 SGHNT, CDR2 YYREEE (reference sequence). Trimming took 0 bases from V and 5 from J; bases not matched to a gene: 8. CDR3 amino acids: CASSLALAGADNEQFF. The CDR3 nucleotides read TGTGCCAGCAGCTTGGCCTTGGCGGGAGCGGACAATGAGCAGTTCTTC.

The V gene is TRBV2, the J gene TRBJ2-7, with TRBD1 matching over 7 bases. The length of the CDR3 is 13 residues. From germline, CDR1 is SNHLY and CDR2 FYNNEI. V lost 6 bases, J lost 3 bases, and 5 bases stayed unmatched. The chain's CDR3 is CASRKGQLYEQYF. In nucleotides, the CDR3 is TGTGCCAGCAGGAAGGGACAGCTCTACGAGCAGTACTTC.

This chain joins TRBV4-2 and TRBJ2-3; a possible D gene is TRBD2 (6 bases). The CDR3 totals 15 residues. Germline assignment: CDR1 LGHNA and CDR2 YNFKEQ. V lost 0 bases, J lost 1 base, and 8 bases lay in between. CDR3 protein: CASSQEGTGTDTQYF. The CDR3 DNA follows: TGTGCCAGCAGCCAAGAAGGGACTGGCACAGATACGCAGTATTTT.

The rearrangement links TRBV11-2 to TRBJ2-5; no clear D gene. V lost 1 base and J 0 bases, leaving 15 bases between the germline ends. The CDR3 covers 17 residues. Germline CDR1 reads SGHAT; CDR2 reads FQNNGV. The DNA for the CDR3 is TGTGCCAGCAGCTTAGGTTCACTTCGGCTAAACCAAGAGACCCAGTACTTC. Residues: CASSLGSLRLNQETQYF.

J is TRBJ2-1 and V is TRBV10-1; D uncertain. The length of the CDR3 is 16 residues. V dropped 0 bases and J dropped 1 base, with 10 bases sitting between them. CDR1 WNHNN and CDR2 SYGVQD come from the germline V gene (reference sequence). The CDR3 region is CASSESPIASYNEQFF. DNA of the CDR3: TGCGCCAGCAGTGAGTCTCCGATCGCGTCCTACAATGAGCAGTTCTTC.